The 29 T cell receptor beta chains below all came from one sample that was sequenced in a study of CD4 T cells in relation to SARS-CoV-2 and coronaviruses. Repertoires were generated with immunoSEQ multiplex PCR, while TCRdb's copy carries only in-frame clones and drops some. In the table there are over 40,000 clones, over 75% of which are singletons. No antigen has been identified for these receptors. The sequenced sample consisted of naive CD4+ T cells from PBMCs, cultured in vitro. Noted subset: naive CD4+ T cells isolated by negative enrichment. These receptors all stem from an adult with COVID-19.

This rearrangement joins TRBV5-1 to TRBJ2-3; no clear D. The CDR3 has 14 amino acids. CDR1 SGHRS and CDR2 YFSETQ come from the germline V gene. With 2 bases removed from V and 0 bases from J, the gap between germline ends came to 7 bases. CDR3 DNA: TGCGCCAGCAGCTTCGATCGGAGCACAGATACGCAGTATTTT. This codes for CASSFDRSTDTQYF.

This clone was found a few times. The chain has TRBV28 and TRBJ2-7; 12 bases fit TRBD2. V was pared by 3 bases and J by 4 bases, with 10 bases of the junction left unmatched. Germline CDR1 is MDHEN and CDR2 is SYDVKM. The CDR3 length is 17 residues. CDR3 nucleotide sequence: TGTGCCAGCAGTTTGGGGGCTAGCGGGAGGGCTCTGTACGAGCAGTACTTC. Translating gives CASSLGASGRALYEQYF.

This chain joins TRBV30 and TRBJ1-4; 7 bases match TRBD1. V trimming: 8 bases; J trimming: 0 bases; junction bases outside the gene matches: 9. Germline CDR1 GTSNPN, CDR2 SVGIG (reference sequence). The CDR3 loop spans 15 amino acids. The CDR3 region is CATNPGGPTNEKLFF. DNA for the CDR3: TGTGCCACAAACCCAGGGGGACCAACTAATGAAAAACTGTTTTTT.

The V gene is TRBV27, the J gene TRBJ2-7, with a weak D call TRBD2 (5 bases). Trimming removed 6 bases at V and 3 bases at J, with 12 bases between. The CDR3 loop spans 13 amino acids. The germline V gene encodes CDR1 MNHEY and CDR2 SMNVEV (reference sequence). The CDR3 bases are TGTGCCAGCAGCCACGGGGTCCGCTACGAGCAGTACTTC. It translates to CASSHGVRYEQYF.

About this clone: At one of its ends the junction is not consistent with the germline gene, which may arise from a read error. The chain combines TRBV27 with TRBJ2-5, with unresolved D. Germline CDR1 is MNHEY and CDR2 is SMNVEV (reference sequence). The CDR3 loop spans 13 amino acids. The CDR3: CASSLAGQGTQYF. CDR3 in DNA: TGTGCCAGCAGTTTAGCAGGCCAAGGGACCCAGTACTTC.

The chain joins TRBV12-3 or TRBV12-4 to TRBJ2-3; TRBD1 is a possible D gene (6 bases). The length of the CDR3 is 12 residues. Trimming took off 6 bases at V and 6 bases at J, with 10 bases between the two ends. Here the CDR3 DNA reads TGTGCCAGCAGCCCAGGGGCGGATACGCAGTATTTT. It is translated as CASSPGADTQYF.

This clone was recorded a few times. CDR3 sequence: CASSLAQGPSGYTF. CDR3 coding DNA: TGTGCCAGCAGCTTAGCGCAGGGGCCCAGTGGCTACACCTTC. The chain is built from TRBV11-2 and TRBJ1-2; D possibly corresponds to TRBD1 (6 bases). Trimming shortened V by 1 base and J by 7 bases, and 13 bases separated the two germline ends. The CDR3 consists of 14 residues. Per the germline V gene, CDR1 is SGHAT and CDR2 is FQNNGV.

The chain links TRBV5-6 to TRBJ2-1; D gene uncertain. Trimming stripped 4 bases from V and 5 bases from J, with 4 bases between. Germline CDR1 SGHDT, CDR2 YYEEEE. The CDR3 is 11 residues long. CDR3 region: CASSQNNEQFF. The CDR3 nucleotides are TGTGCCAGCAGCCAAAACAATGAGCAGTTCTTC.

The V call is TRBV12-5, the J call TRBJ2-7; D unclear. The CDR3 length is 11 residues. Trimming took off 4 bases at V and 4 bases at J, with 5 bases between the two ends. Germline-derived CDR1 and CDR2 are LGHNT and FRNRAP. CDR3 region: CASGSGYEQYF. CDR3 nucleotides: TGTGCTAGTGGTTCCGGGTACGAGCAGTACTTC.

The rearrangement links TRBV19 to TRBJ2-5, with D unclear. Germline V gives CDR1 LNHDA, CDR2 SQIVND (reference sequence). The CDR3 runs to 13 residues. V lost 5 bases to trimming and J lost 7 bases, with 14 bases between them. CDR3 amino acids: CASSPPVFGTQYF. CDR3 sequence (DNA): TGTGCCAGTAGTCCGCCGGTCTTTGGGACCCAGTACTTC.

The chain joins TRBV5-6 to TRBJ2-4; no clear D. Trimming removed 3 bases from V and 0 bases from J, with 10 bases in between. This CDR3 spans 15 amino acids. In germline, CDR1 is SGHDT, CDR2 YYEEEE. As DNA, the CDR3 is TGTGCCAGCAGCTGGGCGCACCTAGCCAAAAACATTCAGTACTTC. Translating gives CASSWAHLAKNIQYF. The full variable domain, rest sourced from reference TRBV5-6 and TRBJ2-4, is DAGVTQSPTHLIKTRGQQVTLRCSPKSGHDTVSWYQQALGQGPQFIFQYYEEEERQRGNFPDRFSGHQFPNYSSELNVNALLLGDSALYLCASSWAHLAKNIQYFGAGTRLSVL.

This sequence joins TRBV25-1 and TRBJ1-3; possible D gene TRBD1, 6 bases. Germline lookup yields CDR1 MGHDK and CDR2 SYGVNS. The CDR3 consists of 17 residues. Trimming took off 7 bases at V and 4 bases at J, with 23 bases between the two ends. The CDR3: CASTESGAGFVGNTIYF. The CDR3 coding sequence is TGTGCCAGCACCGAATCAGGGGCGGGATTCGTCGGAAACACCATATATTTT.

This chain connects TRBV7-2 to TRBJ2-1, with D hard to call. The germline V and J ends were trimmed by 6 bases and 6 bases, with 15 bases remaining between them. The CDR3 sequence is 14 residues long. From germline, CDR1 is SGHTA and CDR2 FQGNSA. CDR3 amino acids: CASRWQRNINEQFF. The CDR3 region has the DNA TGTGCCAGCAGGTGGCAACGGAATATCAATGAGCAGTTCTTC.

The rearrangement uses TRBV19 and TRBJ2-5; D tentatively reads TRBD1 or TRBD2 (5 bases each). The CDR3 has 14 amino acids. V gave up 7 bases and J gave up 1 base, with 13 bases separating them. Germline-derived CDR1 and CDR2 are LNHDA and SQIVND (reference sequence). CDR3 DNA: TGTGCCAGTAAGCGTAACGGGGCCCAAGAGACCCAGTACTTC. It specifies CASKRNGAQETQYF.

The chain has TRBV9 and TRBJ2-1; TRBD2 aligns across 10 bases. The germline V gene has CDR1 SGDLS and CDR2 YYNGEE. The V gene end was trimmed by 2 bases and the J gene end by 4 bases; junction bases not matched to a gene: 6. CDR3 size: 16 residues. This CDR3 is CASSVELAGPYNEQFF. CDR3 nucleotides: TGTGCCAGCAGCGTCGAACTAGCGGGACCTTACAATGAGCAGTTCTTC.

The chain carries TRBV9 and TRBJ2-7; the match to TRBD2 covers 7 bases. The ends lost 0 bases at V and 4 bases at J; junction bases unmatched: 7. The germline V gene encodes CDR1 SGDLS and CDR2 YYNGEE. The CDR3 spans 15 residues. In nucleotides, the CDR3 is TGTGCCAGCAGCGTAGGCGGGAGTCCCCGGTACGAGCAGTACTTC. Amino acids: CASSVGGSPRYEQYF.

The J gene is TRBJ2-1, the V gene TRBV15, with 9 bases identical to TRBD2. The germline gives CDR1 LNHNV, CDR2 YYDKDF (reference sequence). This CDR3 region has 16 residues. Trimming removed 5 bases from V and 8 bases from J; junction bases left unmatched: 13. The CDR3 DNA reads TGTGCCACCAGCCCCCGGGCTAGCGGGGCGTCCGATGAGCAGTTCTTC. It yields the protein CATSPRASGASDEQFF. The full variable domain, rest sourced from reference TRBV15 and TRBJ2-1, is DAMVIQNPRYQVTQFGKPVTLSCSQTLNHNVMYWYQQKSSQAPKLLFHYYDKDFNNEADTPDNFQSRRPNTSFCFLDIRSPGLGDTAMYLCATSPRASGASDEQFFGPGTRLTVL.

The V call is TRBV28, the J call TRBJ2-7; 8 bases agree with TRBD2. The V gene end was trimmed by 5 bases and the J gene end by 4 bases; junction bases not matched to a gene: 7. The CDR3 loop spans 14 amino acids. Per germline, CDR1 MDHEN and CDR2 SYDVKM. As DNA, the CDR3 is TGTGCCAGCAGTGCGACTAGCGAGGCATACGAGCAGTACTTC. Its translation: CASSATSEAYEQYF.

This chain connects TRBV7-8 to TRBJ2-2; 9 nucleotides match TRBD2. Germline V CDR1 and CDR2: SGHVS, FQNEAQ. Losses at the gene ends were 5 bases for V and 5 bases for J; bases not matched to a gene: 15. The CDR3 covers 18 residues. The CDR3 sequence: CASSRHLPGLASTGELFF. The CDR3 DNA sequence: TGTGCCAGCAGCCGCCACTTGCCGGGACTAGCTTCGACCGGGGAGCTGTTTTTT.

The genes are TRBV3-1 (or the pseudogene TRBV3-2) and TRBJ2-7; D perhaps matches TRBD2 (6 bases). Trimming pared 6 bases from V and 0 bases from J, leaving 12 bases between. Germline CDR1 is LGHDT and CDR2 is YNNKEL (reference sequence). The CDR3 extends over 14 amino acids. The CDR3 DNA follows: TGTGCCAGCAGTTGGGGGGTTAGCTCCTACGAGCAGTACTTC. It translates to CASSWGVSSYEQYF.

This chain links TRBV2 with TRBJ2-5; TRBD2 aligns across 7 bases. The CDR3 is 13 residues long. V lost 3 bases and J lost 5; bases outside the gene matches: 3. Germline V gene sequence: CDR1 SNHLY, CDR2 FYNNEI. Here the CDR3 reads CASSDGLGETQYF. In DNA form, the CDR3 reads TGTGCCAGCAGTGACGGACTAGGGGAGACCCAGTACTTC. Based on the CDR3 plus reference TRBV2 and TRBJ2-5, the full variable domain is EPEVTQTPSHQVTQMGQEVILRCVPISNHLYFYWYRQILGQKVEFLVSFYNNEISEKSEIFDDQFSVERPDGSNFTLKIRSTKLEDSAMYFCASSDGLGETQYFGPGTRLLVL.

This chain uses TRBV6-2 or TRBV6-3 with TRBJ2-7; a possible D gene is TRBD2 (6 bases). The CDR3 consists of 13 residues. The V and J ends lost 2 bases and 7 bases respectively, with 12 bases between them. Germline V gives CDR1 MNHEY, CDR2 SVGEGT. DNA of the CDR3: TGTGCCAGCAGTTACGGCGGGGTAACGGAGCAGTACTTC. It encodes CASSYGGVTEQYF.

This chain uses TRBV21-1 with TRBJ2-7. TRBV21-1 is shown as a pseudogene. The CDR3 is 16 residues long. The CDR3 region has the DNA TGTGCCAGCAGCAAAGTGATGAGGGGGGACTCCTACGAGCAGTACTTC. This codes for CASSKVMRGDSYEQYF.

This chain links TRBV27 with TRBJ2-7; D is unclear. Germline V gives CDR1 MNHEY, CDR2 SMNVEV (reference sequence). The CDR3 totals 13 residues. V was trimmed by 0 bases and J by 3 bases, leaving 6 bases between them. CDR3 sequence (DNA): TGTGCCAGCAGTTTATCACCCAGCTACGAGCAGTACTTC. Its protein is CASSLSPSYEQYF.

The chain couples TRBV15 to TRBJ1-2; weak D call: TRBD1 (5 bases). Germline-derived CDR1 and CDR2 are LNHNV and YYDKDF (reference sequence). The CDR3 is 14 amino acids. V was clipped by 0 bases and J by 5 bases, with 10 bases between them. CDR3 sequence (DNA): TGTGCCACCAGCAGAGATCCTAAGGGGTATGGCTACACCTTC. Protein product: CATSRDPKGYGYTF.

V usage is TRBV28 and J usage is TRBJ1-5; D is unclear. V lost 3 bases, J lost 8 bases, and 11 bases lay in between. Per the germline V gene, CDR1 is MDHEN and CDR2 is SYDVKM. The CDR3 consists of 13 residues. The CDR3 loop is CASSLEQTKPQHF. CDR3 nucleotide sequence: TGTGCCAGCAGTTTGGAACAGACTAAGCCCCAGCATTTT.

The chain couples TRBV6-4 to TRBJ2-7; D remains ambiguous. The germline V and J ends were trimmed by 0 bases and 6 bases, with 6 bases remaining between them. The CDR3 totals 12 residues. Germline values: CDR1 MRHNA, CDR2 SNTAGT. CDR3 sequence (DNA): TGTGCCAGCAGTGACTCTGGTAGCGAGCAGTACTTC. Protein: CASSDSGSEQYF.

The chain couples TRBV5-1 to TRBJ2-1; no definite D call. Germline V gene data show CDR1 as SGHRS and CDR2 as YFSETQ. CDR3 length: 14 amino acids. Trimming removed 0 bases at V and 7 bases at J, with 11 bases between. The DNA for the CDR3 is TGCGCCAGCAGCTTGGACTACACTTTTAATGAGCAGTTCTTC. Its protein product is CASSLDYTFNEQFF.

The chain links TRBV11-3 to TRBJ2-1, with 7 bases identical to TRBD2. Germline CDR1 is SGHNT and CDR2 is YENEEA. The V gene end was trimmed by 5 bases and the J gene end by 1 base; junction bases not matched to a gene: 8. This CDR3 contains 16 residues. DNA of the CDR3: TGTGCCAGCAGCCCCGGTGGCGGGAGTTCCTACAATGAGCAGTTCTTC. It encodes CASSPGGGSSYNEQFF.